Sequencing of this T cell receptor beta chain was carried out in a study of T cells after yellow fever vaccination. Study details: SMART-Seq v4 Ultra Low Input served to prepare low-cell-number fractions. Study outcomes and limitations: Abundant clonotypes from the bulk population could contaminate FACS-sorted repertoires.

This clonotype was recorded many times. What it binds is not known. CDR1 is SEHNR, CDR2 FQNEAQ, per germline (reference sequence). This CDR3 comprises 15 residues. Trimming took off 5 bases at V and 0 bases at J, with 11 bases between the two ends. TCRdb recomputed calls from the 5' RACE reads with MiXCR, one row per CDR3 protein. The sample shows hundreds of thousands of distinct CDR3 sequences, over 4.5% of them seen only once. Sequenced here: CD4+ T cells sorted from PBMCs, sampled on the day of the yellow fever booster vaccination. V usage is TRBV7-9 and J usage is TRBJ2-4, with a possible D match to TRBD1 (6 bases). This receptor was taken from a man in his late teens or twenties who received the YFV17D yellow fever vaccine. The CDR3 region is CASSPGEGAKNIQYF. The CDR3 bases are TGTGCCAGCAGCCCAGGGGAAGGAGCCAAAAACATTCAGTACTTC. The full variable domain, rest sourced from reference TRBV7-9 and TRBJ2-4, is DTGVSQNPRHKITKRGQNVTFRCDPISEHNRLYWYRQTLGQGPEFLTYFQNEAQLEKSRLLSDRFSAERPKGSFSTLEIQRTEQGDSAMYLCASSPGEGAKNIQYFGAGTRLSVL.